A selection of T cell receptor beta chains follows, all from one sample in a study of cytomegalovirus exposure and HLA in healthy donors. Sequenced by immunoSEQ multiplex PCR; TCRdb stores in-frame clones only, minus some. The data hold more than 65,000 clones, with around 76% observed a single time. The sample consisted of PBMCs. These receptors originate from a woman aged 45-65 years in good health and CMV-seropositive. The CDR3 runs from the conserved cysteine through the conserved F or W. D genes are given only for firm matches. Clone size, where shown, is once, few, many, or a class for clones that have expanded.

abundance | j_gene | d_gene | v_gene | CDR3nt | CDR3aa
. | TRBJ2-2 | . | TRBV28 | TGTGCCAGCAGTTTTTCCGGCACCGGGGAGCTGTTTTTT | CASSFSGTGELFF
. | TRBJ2-7 | . | TRBV18 | TGTGCCAGCTCACCACAGGGAGGACACTACGAGCAGTACTTC | CASSPQGGHYEQYF
once | TRBJ2-7 | . | TRBV5-1 | TGCGCCAGCAGCTCTACGACAGGCGGGGGCGAGCAGTACTTC | CASSSTTGGGEQYF
. | TRBJ2-3 | TRBD2 | TRBV6-5 | TGTGCCAGCACTTCCGGGACTAGTAAAGATACGCAGTATTTT | CASTSGTSKDTQYF
. | TRBJ2-5 | . | TRBV10-2 | TGCGCCAGCATGAAGAGCATACAAGAGACCCAGTACTTC | CASMKSIQETQYF
. | TRBJ2-5 | TRBD1 | TRBV28 | TGTGCCAGCAGCCAGACGCACAGGGGTCAGACCCAGTACTTC | CASSQTHRGQTQYF
. | TRBJ2-1 | . | TRBV29-1 | TGCAGCGGCAGGCGGGCCGGGATGAATGAGCAGTTCTTC | CSGRRAGMNEQFF
. | TRBJ1-1 | TRBD1 | TRBV28 | TGTGCCACCTCGAGTTTAGGACAGGGGGCTGGGACTGAAGCTTTCTTT | CATSSLGQGAGTEAFF
. | TRBJ2-1 | TRBD2 | TRBV4-1 | TGCGCCAGCAGCGGGGGACTAGCGGAATACAATGAGCAGTTCTTC | CASSGGLAEYNEQFF
. | TRBJ2-3 | TRBD2 | TRBV6-1 | TGTGCCAGCAGTGGGACTAGCGGGTTCCTTTATTTT | CASSGTSGFLYF
few | TRBJ1-1 | TRBD1 | TRBV6-1 | TGTGCCAGCTCCGGACAGGGGGTGCGGAACACTGAAGCTTTCTTT | CASSGQGVRNTEAFF
. | TRBJ2-1 | . | TRBV30 | TGTGCCTGGAGGGCGGGAAGGGTCTATGAGCAGTTCTTC | CAWRAGRVYEQFF
few | TRBJ2-7 | TRBD2 | TRBV5-3 | TGTGCCAGAAGCTCCTATAGCGGGAGGTACTCCTACGAGCAGTACTTC | CARSSYSGRYSYEQYF
. | TRBJ2-1 | . | TRBV15 | TGTGCCACCAGCAGAGATTACTCCGTACAGGGAAATGAGCAGTTCTTC | CATSRDYSVQGNEQFF
. | TRBJ2-6 | . | TRBV15 | TGTGCCACCAGCAGAGAAGGGGCTGGGGCCAACGTCCTGACTTTC | CATSREGAGANVLTF
. | TRBJ2-7 | . | TRBV5-8 | TGTGCCAGCAGCTTGGGGCTAACTACCTACGAGCAGTACTTC | CASSLGLTTYEQYF
once | TRBJ2-1 | . | TRBV5-6 | TGTGCCAGCAGTGAGACGAGGGAGCAGTTCTTC | CASSETREQFF
. | TRBJ1-1 | . | TRBV10-2 | TGCGCCAGCACCCGGGTCGGGGGCACTGAAGCTTTCTTT | CASTRVGGTEAFF
. | TRBJ1-5 | . | TRBV6-1 | TGTGCCAGCGGCGGGTCGCGGCCCCAGCATTTT | CASGGSRPQHF
. | TRBJ1-4 | . | TRBV2 | TGTGCCAGCCAGGGATTTAATGAAAAACTGTTTTTT | CASQGFNEKLFF
. | TRBJ2-2 | TRBD1 | TRBV7-9 | TGTGCCAGCACATCGGGGACAGGGGTGAACACCGGGGAGCTGTTTTTT | CASTSGTGVNTGELFF
. | TRBJ1-5 | . | TRBV28 | TGTGCCAGCAGTTTACTGTCTCAGCCCCAGCATTTT | CASSLLSQPQHF
. | TRBJ2-1 | TRBD2 | TRBV4-2 | TGTGCCAGCAGCCTCGGGGGCCTAGCGGGAGGGCGATACAATGAGCAGTTCTTC | CASSLGGLAGGRYNEQFF
. | TRBJ2-7 | . | TRBV27 | TGTGCCAGCGCTAATCGCTACGAGCAGTACTTC | CASANRYEQYF
. | TRBJ1-4 | . | TRBV4-1 | TGCGCCAGCAGCCCAAAGCCGGACACAATGAAGGAACTGTTTTTT | CASSPKPDTMKELFF